One TCR beta chain is described in this entry. Produced via immunoSEQ multiplex PCR; TCRdb's table is partial and in-frame only. The table records 16,000 or so clones, roughly 89% of them present only once. CDR1 MGHRA and CDR2 YSYEKL come from the germline V gene. V was cut by 2 bases and J by 2 bases, with 16 bases left in between. This CDR3 has 17 amino acids. No neoadjuvant therapy was given to the selected pancreatic ductal adenocarcinoma patients before their surgery. The sample comes from a study of T cells in pancreatic ductal adenocarcinoma. V gene TRBV4-1 combines with J gene TRBJ1-5; a possible D gene is TRBD1 (5 bases). The sample was PBMCs. This TCR derives from a human donor with pancreatic ductal adenocarcinoma. CDR3 sequence (DNA): TGCGCCAGCAGCCAAAGGGTTGCGGACACGGGCAATCAGCCCCAGCATTTT. Its translation: CASSQRVADTGNQPQHF.